This T cell receptor (beta chain) was captured by sequencing in a study of blood T cells in healthy people across ages. Through a sample-barcoded 5' primer and a J-beta primer mix, a second PCR was run for about 6 to 11 cycles. TCRdb itself ran the 5' RACE reads through MiXCR, one entry per CDR3 protein. The top ten clones hold roughly 30% of a sample with about 290,000 distinct CDR3 sequences, roughly 26% of them seen once. V lost 5 bases, J lost 7 bases, and 18 bases lay in between. The germline V gene has CDR1 SEHNR and CDR2 FQNEAQ (reference sequence). The CDR3 totals 15 residues. The authors drew about 10 milliliters of peripheral blood from each donor.

The material sequenced was blood. V is TRBV7-9 and J is TRBJ2-1; D is possibly TRBD2 (6 bases). This TCR derives from a woman in her 70s in good health. The CDR3 region is CASSRETRFPNEQFF. The CDR3 DNA follows: TGTGCCAGCAGCCGGGAGACTAGATTTCCGAATGAGCAGTTCTTC. Variable domain in full (rest from reference TRBV7-9 and TRBJ2-1): DTGVSQNPRHKITKRGQNVTFRCDPISEHNRLYWYRQTLGQGPEFLTYFQNEAQLEKSRLLSDRFSAERPKGSFSTLEIQRTEQGDSAMYLCASSRETRFPNEQFFGPGTRLTVL.